This T cell receptor beta chain was identified during a study of post-analysis software for immune sequencing data. The wider study: Some patients lacked subtype; others had relapsing-remitting, secondary progressive or progressive-relapsing disease.

Tagging with unique molecular identifiers was a feature of the TCR beta cDNA libraries. A population of about 0.9 to 10 million T cells gave rise to roughly 0.5 million cDNA molecules. TCRdb used MiXCR to reprocess the PCR reads, holding one entry per CDR3 protein. The sample lists about 540,000 distinct CDR3 sequences; under 40% were seen once. Study-wide results and caveats: TRBV segments more frequent in patients than in controls numbered a few and included TRBV5-6, TRBV5-1 and TRBV20-1. Versus controls, multiple sclerosis patients showed significantly lower diversity (normalized Chao1). Samples from one preparation batch, clustered by F measure, grouped strongly together.

The CDR3 spans 15 residues. Germline V gives CDR1 SGHTA, CDR2 FQGNSA. Notes on this clonotype: The antigen remains undetermined.

This receptor was taken from a girl between 2 and 17 years old with multiple sclerosis. The chain links TRBV7-2 to TRBJ2-1; TRBD2 agrees at 8 bases. Near its end, the DNA agrees better with TRBJ2-7, so the J call may be wrong. The source material was blood. This CDR3 is CASSVNSGAYNEQYF. In DNA, the CDR3 is TGTGCCAGCAGCGTAAATAGCGGGGCCTACAATGAGCAGTACTTC.